This passage covers 6 T cell receptor beta chains from one sample sequenced in a study of cytotoxic CD8 clonotypes in ibrutinib-treated CLL. The assay was immunoSEQ multiplex PCR, and TCRdb's table has in-frame clones only and misses some. Seen here are approximately 300,000 clones, just under 80% observed once, and the top ten hold over 6.5%. The material sequenced was PBMCs, taken before ibrutinib treatment. All receptors come from a human donor with chronic lymphocytic leukemia.

The genes are TRBV5-4 and TRBJ2-1; perhaps D is TRBD1 or TRBD2 (5 bases each). The germline V gene encodes CDR1 SGHNT and CDR2 YYREEE (reference sequence). V shed 4 bases and J shed 10 bases, with 24 bases lying between them. This CDR3 contains 16 residues. CDR3 region: CASSPPRISGRAEQFF. In DNA form, the CDR3 reads TGTGCCAGCAGCCCCCCCCGGATTTCGGGGCGGGCCGAGCAGTTCTTC.

The chain joins TRBV7-9 to TRBJ2-1; the match to TRBD2 covers 13 bases. This CDR3 contains 19 residues. Germline V gene lookup returns CDR1 SEHNR and CDR2 FQNEAQ (reference sequence). V lost 4 bases to trimming and J lost 0 bases; unmatched junction nucleotides: 9. CDR3 coding DNA: TGTGCCAGCAGCTCATCCGGGACTAGCGGGATGAACTCCTACAATGAGCAGTTCTTC. Translated: CASSSSGTSGMNSYNEQFF.

J is TRBJ2-1 and V is TRBV10-3; 8 positions match TRBD2. V dropped 8 bases and J dropped 5; count of bases not matched to a gene: 14. There are 16 residues in the CDR3. Germline V gene data show CDR1 as ENHRY and CDR2 as SYGVKD. CDR3 in DNA: TGTGCCATCTCATCCATAGCGGGAAATCTTGACAATGAGCAGTTCTTC. Amino acids: CAISSIAGNLDNEQFF.

The V and J genes are TRBV4-2 and TRBJ2-1; 7 bases match TRBD2. With V trimmed by 4 bases and J by 8 bases, 2 bases remained unmatched. The CDR3 runs to 12 residues. CDR1 and CDR2 (germline): LGHNA, YNFKEQ. The CDR3 reads CASSRLADEQFF. CDR3 DNA: TGTGCCAGCAGCCGACTAGCTGATGAGCAGTTCTTC.

This clone was seen only once. The chain combines TRBV25-1 with TRBJ1-2; TRBD1 aligns across 7 bases. The CDR3 has 16 amino acids. J gave up 8 bases and V 1 base, and 13 bases lay outside the gene matches. From germline, CDR1 is MGHDK and CDR2 SYGVNS. CDR3: CASSEFLADRAGGYTF. The CDR3 DNA reads as TGTGCCAGCAGTGAATTTTTGGCAGACAGGGCGGGAGGCTACACCTTC.

The J gene is TRBJ2-6, the V gene TRBV2; unclear D gene. V shed 5 bases and J shed 0 bases, with 5 bases lying between them. Germline V gene data show CDR1 as SNHLY and CDR2 as FYNNEI. CDR3 length equals 14 residues. The CDR3 sequence is CASSYLSGANVLTF. In DNA, the CDR3 is TGTGCCAGCAGTTACCTCTCTGGGGCCAACGTCCTGACTTTC.